Included here is one TCR beta chain sequence, with context. This sample is drawn from a study of T cells in Graves' hyperthyroidism and ophthalmopathy. From RNA transcripts, TCR beta CDR3 regions were amplified. HTBI primers were employed in a first-round RT-PCR of the TCR CDR3. TCRdb fed the multiplex PCR reads into MiXCR, producing one record per CDR3 protein. The table includes around 430,000 distinct CDR3 sequences, more than 13% detected once. The ends lost 6 bases at V and 4 bases at J; junction bases unmatched: 12. Germline CDR1 is MGHRA and CDR2 is YSYEKL. The CDR3 runs 16 residues. The source material was blood. This receptor was taken from a woman in her twenties or thirties with Graves' hyperthyroidism. V and J are TRBV4-1 and TRBJ2-7; 10 bases are shared with TRBD2. This chain's CDR3 is CASRGLLAGEMYEQYF. For the CDR3, the DNA is TGCGCCAGCAGGGGCCTTCTAGCGGGAGAAATGTACGAGCAGTACTTC.